This TCR beta chain was obtained from a study of cytomegalovirus exposure and HLA in healthy donors. Turning to the study itself: Researchers previously reported finding fewer than 140 million unique TCR beta sequences from about 179 million T cells. Of approximately 400 genotyped donors, 70% to 85% clustered with self-reported Caucasian donors.

The study's findings and limits: Later analysis demonstrated an association between a missense DCLRE1C variant and TCR beta V- and J-gene trimming.

The CDR3 runs to 18 residues. The germline CDR1 and CDR2 sequences are LGHNA and YNFKEQ. V trimming: 4 bases; J trimming: 3 bases; junction bases outside the gene matches: 9. This clone was detected once. Its specificity is unknown. Vbeta (60) and Jbeta (13) primers were used in the PCR. TCRdb keeps only in-frame clones here, not all; method: immunoSEQ multiplex PCR. The table shows about 120,000 clones, with about 60% occurring only once. V and J are TRBV4-2 and TRBJ2-3, with TRBD2 matching over 14 bases. The material sequenced was PBMCs. The sequence was collected from a man in his forties in good health and CMV-seropositive. This CDR3 reads CASSRGLAGGGLTDTQYF. CDR3 coding DNA: TGTGCCAGCAGCCGAGGACTAGCGGGAGGAGGGTTGACAGATACGCAGTATTTT.